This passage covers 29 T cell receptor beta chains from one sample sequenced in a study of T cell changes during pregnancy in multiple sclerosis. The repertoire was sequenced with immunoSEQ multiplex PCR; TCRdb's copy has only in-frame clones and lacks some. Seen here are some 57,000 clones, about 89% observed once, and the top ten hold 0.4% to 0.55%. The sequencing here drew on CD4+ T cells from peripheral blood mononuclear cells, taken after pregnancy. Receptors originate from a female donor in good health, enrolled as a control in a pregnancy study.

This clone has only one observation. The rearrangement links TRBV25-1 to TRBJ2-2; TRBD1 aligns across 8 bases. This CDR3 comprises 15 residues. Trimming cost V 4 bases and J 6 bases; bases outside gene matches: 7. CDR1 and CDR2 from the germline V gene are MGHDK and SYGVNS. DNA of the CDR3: TGTGCCAGCAGTGGACTTGACAGGGGCGCCGGGGAGCTGTTTTTT. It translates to CASSGLDRGAGELFF.

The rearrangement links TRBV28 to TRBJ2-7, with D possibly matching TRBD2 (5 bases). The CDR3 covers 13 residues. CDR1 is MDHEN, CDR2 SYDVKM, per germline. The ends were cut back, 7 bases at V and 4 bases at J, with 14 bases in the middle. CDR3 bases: TGTGCCAGCATCACATCGGGGTATTACGAGCAGTACTTC. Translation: CASITSGYYEQYF.

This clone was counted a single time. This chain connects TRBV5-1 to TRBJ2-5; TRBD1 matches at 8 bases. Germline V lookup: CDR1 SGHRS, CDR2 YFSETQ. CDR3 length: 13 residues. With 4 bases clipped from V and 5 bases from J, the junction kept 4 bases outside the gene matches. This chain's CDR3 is CASSQDRAETQYF. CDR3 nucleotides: TGCGCCAGCAGCCAGGACAGGGCCGAGACCCAGTACTTC.

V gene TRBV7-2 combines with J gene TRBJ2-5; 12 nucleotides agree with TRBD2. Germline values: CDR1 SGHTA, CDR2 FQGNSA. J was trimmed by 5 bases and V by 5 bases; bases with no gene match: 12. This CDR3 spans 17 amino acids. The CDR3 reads CASSPGTSGGTMETQYF. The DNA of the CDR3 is TGTGCCAGCAGCCCGGGAACTAGCGGGGGGACAATGGAGACCCAGTACTTC. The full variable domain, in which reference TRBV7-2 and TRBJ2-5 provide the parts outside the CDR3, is GAGVSQSPSNKVTEKGKDVELRCDPISGHTALYWYRQSLGQGLEFLIYFQGNSAPDKSGLPSDRFSAERTGGSVSTLTIQRTQQEDSAVYLCASSPGTSGGTMETQYFGPGTRLLVL.

CDR3 in DNA: TGTGCCAGCAGCCACGCGGGGGGGCCCGAGGTGACAAGGAAGACCCAGTACTTC. Translated: CASSHAGGPEVTRKTQYF. This sequence joins TRBV4-2 and TRBJ2-5; 9 bases agree with TRBD2. Germline CDR1 LGHNA, CDR2 YNFKEQ. There are 18 residues in the CDR3. V shed 3 bases, J shed 6 bases, and the junction held 17 bases outside the gene matches.

Here the CDR3 DNA reads TGTGCCAGTAGTATAGCCCCCAGGGAGGTAAGCCAGCCCCAGCATTTT. Amino acid sequence: CASSIAPREVSQPQHF. The chain joins TRBV19 to TRBJ1-5; TRBD1 is a possible D gene (5 bases). This CDR3 is 16 amino acids long. The germline CDR1 and CDR2 sequences are LNHDA and SQIVND (reference sequence). Trimming took off 1 base at V and 7 bases at J, with 17 bases between the two ends.

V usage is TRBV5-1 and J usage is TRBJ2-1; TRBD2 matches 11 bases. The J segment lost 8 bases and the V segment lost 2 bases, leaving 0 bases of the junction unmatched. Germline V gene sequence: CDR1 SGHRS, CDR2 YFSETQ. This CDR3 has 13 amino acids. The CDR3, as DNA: TGCGCCAGCAGCTTACTAGCGGGGGATGAGCAGTTCTTC. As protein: CASSLLAGDEQFF.

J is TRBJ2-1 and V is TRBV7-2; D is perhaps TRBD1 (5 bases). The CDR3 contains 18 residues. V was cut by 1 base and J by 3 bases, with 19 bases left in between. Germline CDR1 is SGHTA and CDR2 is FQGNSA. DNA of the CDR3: TGTGCCAGCAGCTTAGGGGGCCAGCTCCTAAAGGGCTACAATGAGCAGTTCTTC. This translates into CASSLGGQLLKGYNEQFF. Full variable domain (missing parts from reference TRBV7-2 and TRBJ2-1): GAGVSQSPSNKVTEKGKDVELRCDPISGHTALYWYRQSLGQGLEFLIYFQGNSAPDKSGLPSDRFSAERTGGSVSTLTIQRTQQEDSAVYLCASSLGGQLLKGYNEQFFGPGTRLTVL.

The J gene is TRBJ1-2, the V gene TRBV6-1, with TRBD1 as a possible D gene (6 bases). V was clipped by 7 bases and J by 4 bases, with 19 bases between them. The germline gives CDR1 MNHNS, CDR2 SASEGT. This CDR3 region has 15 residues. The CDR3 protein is CASTEGGVAAYGYTF. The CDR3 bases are TGTGCCAGCACCGAAGGGGGGGTAGCGGCCTATGGCTACACCTTC.

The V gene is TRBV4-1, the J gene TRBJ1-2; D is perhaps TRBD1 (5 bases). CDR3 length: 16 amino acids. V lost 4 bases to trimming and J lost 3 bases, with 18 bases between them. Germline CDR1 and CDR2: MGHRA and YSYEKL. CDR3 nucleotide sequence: TGCGCCAGCAGCCTACCTCTCCTCGGGGGAGACTATGGCTACACCTTC. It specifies CASSLPLLGGDYGYTF.

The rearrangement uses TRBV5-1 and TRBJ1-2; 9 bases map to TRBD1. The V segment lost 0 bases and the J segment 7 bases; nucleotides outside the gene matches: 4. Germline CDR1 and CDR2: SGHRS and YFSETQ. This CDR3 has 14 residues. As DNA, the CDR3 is TGCGCCAGCAGCTTGGAGGGGACAGGGTCTGGCTACACCTTC. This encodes CASSLEGTGSGYTF.

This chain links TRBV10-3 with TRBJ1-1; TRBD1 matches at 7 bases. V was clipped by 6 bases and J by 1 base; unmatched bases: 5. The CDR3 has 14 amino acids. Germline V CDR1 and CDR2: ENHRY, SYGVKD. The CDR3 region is CAISEGDRNTEAFF. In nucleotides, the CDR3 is TGTGCCATCAGCGAAGGGGACAGGAACACTGAAGCTTTCTTT.

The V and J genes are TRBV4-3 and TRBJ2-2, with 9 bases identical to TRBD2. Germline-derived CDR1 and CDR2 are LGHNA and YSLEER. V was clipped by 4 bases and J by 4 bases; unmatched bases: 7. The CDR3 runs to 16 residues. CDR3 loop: CASSPRRAGGTGELFF. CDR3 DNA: TGCGCCAGCAGCCCCCGCCGAGCGGGGGGCACCGGGGAGCTGTTTTTT.

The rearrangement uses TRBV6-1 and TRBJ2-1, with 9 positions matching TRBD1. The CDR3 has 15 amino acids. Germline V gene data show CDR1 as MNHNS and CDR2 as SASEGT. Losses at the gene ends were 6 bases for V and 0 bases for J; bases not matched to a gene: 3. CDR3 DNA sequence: TGTGCCAGCAGGGGACAGGGATTCTCCTACAATGAGCAGTTCTTC. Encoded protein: CASRGQGFSYNEQFF.

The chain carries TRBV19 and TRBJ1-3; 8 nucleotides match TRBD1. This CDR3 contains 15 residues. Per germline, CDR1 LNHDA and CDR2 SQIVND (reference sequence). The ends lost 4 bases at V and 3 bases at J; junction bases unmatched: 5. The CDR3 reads CASSTKDRVGNTIYF. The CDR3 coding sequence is TGTGCCAGTAGTACCAAGGACAGGGTTGGAAACACCATATATTTT.

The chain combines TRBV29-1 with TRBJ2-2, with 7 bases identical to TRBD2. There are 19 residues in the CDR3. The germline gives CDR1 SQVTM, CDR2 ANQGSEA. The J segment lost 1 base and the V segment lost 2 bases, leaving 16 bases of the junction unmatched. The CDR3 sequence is CSVEFGGLGAPKNTGELFF. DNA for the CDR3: TGCAGCGTTGAATTTGGAGGACTAGGGGCCCCCAAGAACACCGGGGAGCTGTTTTTT.

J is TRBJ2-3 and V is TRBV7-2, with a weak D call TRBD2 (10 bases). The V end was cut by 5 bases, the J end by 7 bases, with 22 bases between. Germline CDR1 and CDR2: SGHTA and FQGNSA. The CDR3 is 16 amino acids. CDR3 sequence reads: CASSPRTSGQGYTQYF. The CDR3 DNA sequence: TGTGCCAGCAGCCCCCGGACTAGCGGACAGGGGTATACGCAGTATTTT.

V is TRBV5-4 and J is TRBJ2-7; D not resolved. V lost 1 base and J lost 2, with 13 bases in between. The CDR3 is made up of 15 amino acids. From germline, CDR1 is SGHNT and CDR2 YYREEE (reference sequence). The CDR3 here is CASSLNSPGTYEQYF. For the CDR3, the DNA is TGTGCCAGCAGCTTGAACTCTCCAGGTACCTACGAGCAGTACTTC. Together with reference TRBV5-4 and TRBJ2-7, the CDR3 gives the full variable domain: ETGVTQSPTHLIKTRGQQVTLRCSSQSGHNTVSWYQQALGQGPQFIFQYYREEENGRGNFPPRFSGLQFPNYSSELNVNALELDDSALYLCASSLNSPGTYEQYFGPGTRLTVT.

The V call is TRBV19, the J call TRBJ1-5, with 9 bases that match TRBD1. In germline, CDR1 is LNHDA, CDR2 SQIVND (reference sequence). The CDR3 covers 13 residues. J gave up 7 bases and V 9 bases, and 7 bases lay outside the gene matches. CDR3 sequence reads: CASVQGAGQPQHF. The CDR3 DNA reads TGTGCCAGCGTACAGGGGGCAGGGCAGCCCCAGCATTTT.

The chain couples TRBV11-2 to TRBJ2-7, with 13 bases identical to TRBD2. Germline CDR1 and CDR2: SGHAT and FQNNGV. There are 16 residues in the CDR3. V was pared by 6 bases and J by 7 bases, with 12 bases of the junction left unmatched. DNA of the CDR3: TGTGCCAGCAGGAATAAGAGGACTAGCGGGGGAGAAGAGCAGTACTTC. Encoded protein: CASRNKRTSGGEEQYF.

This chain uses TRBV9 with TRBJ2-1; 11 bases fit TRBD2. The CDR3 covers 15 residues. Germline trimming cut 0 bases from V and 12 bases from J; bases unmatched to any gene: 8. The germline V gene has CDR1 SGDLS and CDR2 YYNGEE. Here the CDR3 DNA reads TGTGCCAGCAGCGTAGGGGTAGCGGGGGGGGTTGGGCAGTTCTTC. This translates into CASSVGVAGGVGQFF.

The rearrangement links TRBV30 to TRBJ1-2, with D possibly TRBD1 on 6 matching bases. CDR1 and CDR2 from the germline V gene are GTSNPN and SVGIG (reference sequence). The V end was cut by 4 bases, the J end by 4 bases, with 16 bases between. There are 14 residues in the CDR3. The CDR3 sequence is CAWTRAGGSYGYTF. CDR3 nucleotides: TGTGCCTGGACCCGAGCGGGGGGCAGCTATGGCTACACCTTC.

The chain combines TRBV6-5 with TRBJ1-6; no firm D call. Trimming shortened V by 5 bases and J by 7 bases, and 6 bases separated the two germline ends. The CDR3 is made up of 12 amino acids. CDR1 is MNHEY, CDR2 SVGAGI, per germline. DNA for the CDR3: TGTGCCAGCAGTGGAGTGAATTCACCCCTCCACTTT. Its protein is CASSGVNSPLHF.

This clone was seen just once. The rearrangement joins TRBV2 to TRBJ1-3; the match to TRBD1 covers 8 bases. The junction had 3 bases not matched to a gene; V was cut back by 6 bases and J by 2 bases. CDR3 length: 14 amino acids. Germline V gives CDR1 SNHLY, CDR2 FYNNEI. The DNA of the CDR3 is TGTGCCAGCAGGGGACAGGCAACTGGAAACACCATATATTTT. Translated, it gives CASRGQATGNTIYF.

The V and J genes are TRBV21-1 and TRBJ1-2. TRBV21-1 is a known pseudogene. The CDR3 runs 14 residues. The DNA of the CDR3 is TGTGCCAGCACCCCGAGGGTGGGAAGGTATGGCTACACCTTC. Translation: CASTPRVGRYGYTF.

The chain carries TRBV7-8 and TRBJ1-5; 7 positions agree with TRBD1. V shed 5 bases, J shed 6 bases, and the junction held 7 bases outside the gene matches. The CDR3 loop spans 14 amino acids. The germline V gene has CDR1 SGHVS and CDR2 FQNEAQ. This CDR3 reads CASSTRQGTQPQHF. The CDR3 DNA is TGTGCCAGCAGCACAAGACAGGGTACTCAGCCCCAGCATTTT.

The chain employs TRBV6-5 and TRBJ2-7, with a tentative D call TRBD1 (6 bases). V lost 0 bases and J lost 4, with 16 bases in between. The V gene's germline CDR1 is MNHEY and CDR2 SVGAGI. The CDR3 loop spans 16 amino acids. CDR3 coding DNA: TGTGCCAGCAGTTACTCGTATAGGGGGTTCACGTACGAGCAGTACTTC. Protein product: CASSYSYRGFTYEQYF.

The CDR3 coding sequence is TGTGCCAGCAGTTACTCTCTGAACACCGGGGAGCTGTTTTTT. Its protein product is CASSYSLNTGELFF. The J gene is TRBJ2-2, the V gene TRBV6-6; D gene ambiguous. V shed 0 bases and J shed 1 base, with 3 bases lying between them. Germline values: CDR1 MNHNY, CDR2 SVGAGI (reference sequence). The CDR3 totals 14 residues.

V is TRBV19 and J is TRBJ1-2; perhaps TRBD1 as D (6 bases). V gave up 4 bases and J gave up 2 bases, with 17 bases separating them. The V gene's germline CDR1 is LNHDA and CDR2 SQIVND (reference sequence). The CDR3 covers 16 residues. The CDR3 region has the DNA TGTGCCAGTAGTACCCGCAGGGGCGCTGAGAACTATGGCTACACCTTC. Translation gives CASSTRRGAENYGYTF.